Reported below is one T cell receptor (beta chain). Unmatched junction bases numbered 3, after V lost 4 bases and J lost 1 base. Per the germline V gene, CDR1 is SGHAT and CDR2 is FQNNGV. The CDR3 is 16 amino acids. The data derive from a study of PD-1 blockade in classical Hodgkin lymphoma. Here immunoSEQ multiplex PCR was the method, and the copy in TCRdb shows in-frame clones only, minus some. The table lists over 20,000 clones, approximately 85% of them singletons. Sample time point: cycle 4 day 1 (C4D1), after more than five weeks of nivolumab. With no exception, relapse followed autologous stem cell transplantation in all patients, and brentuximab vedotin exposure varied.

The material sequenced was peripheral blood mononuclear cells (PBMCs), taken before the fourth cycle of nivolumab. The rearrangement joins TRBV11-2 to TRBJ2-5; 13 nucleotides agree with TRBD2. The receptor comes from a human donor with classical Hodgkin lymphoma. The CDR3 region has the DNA TGTGCCAGCAGCTCCCGGACTAGCGGGGGCCAAGAGACCCAGTACTTC. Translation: CASSSRTSGGQETQYF.